This T cell receptor (beta chain) was identified in a study of T cells in Graves' hyperthyroidism and ophthalmopathy. In the study overall: The blood sample was taken at first diagnosis, before treatment began. General study findings and limits: Ophthalmopathy was identified by the model a median about six months ahead of onset.

There are 14 residues in the CDR3. Germline CDR1 reads LGHDT; CDR2 reads YNNKEL (reference sequence). This clonotype was counted once. No antigen is known for it. A read error is possible here, since a much larger clone lies one base away. Patients affected by ophthalmopathy presented a Clinical Activity Score of at least 3, a NOSPECS grade of at least 4, and disease duration below 3 months. Not enrolled were patients with uncontrolled infection, other autoimmune disease, pregnancy or lactation. Amplified TCR beta CDR3 regions derived from RNA transcripts. The TCR CDR3 first-round RT-PCR relied on the HTBI primer set. TCRdb analysed the multiplex PCR reads with MiXCR anew, one entry per CDR3 protein. The sample has 500,000 or so distinct CDR3 sequences; roughly 16% are singletons.

The rearrangement joins TRBV3-1 to TRBJ2-2; D possibly uses TRBD1 or TRBD2 (5 bases each). This TCR was recovered from a woman aged 30 to 39 with Graves' ophthalmopathy. Sequenced input: blood. The CDR3 sequence is CAGSPKGRGGELFF. The CDR3 DNA reads as TGTGCCGGCAGCCCAAAGGGACGTGGCGGGGAGCTGTTTTTT.